This is a list of T cell receptor beta chains from one sample in a study of identical twins. TCRdb re-called the 5' RACE reads through MiXCR, storing one row per CDR3 protein. Of about 520,000 distinct CDR3 sequences listed, less than 25% are singletons. The data were also submitted as part of a second study, on T cells expressing NK-cell markers.

Sequencing was performed on CD4+ T cells sorted from blood. The source of these receptors is a woman in her late teens or twenties in good health. The CDR3 runs from the conserved cysteine through the conserved F or W. Each record gives: CDR3 DNA, CDR3 protein, D gene, V gene, clone size, J gene. D genes are given only for firm matches. Not every row has a clone size; where given, it reads once, few, many or a size class.

cdr3_nt: TGTGCCAGCTCACCAAGGACAGGGACACTGAACTATGGCTACACCTTC
cdr3_aa: CASSPRTGTLNYGYTF
d_call: TRBD1
v_call: TRBV18
clone_size: once
j_call: TRBJ1-2

cdr3_nt: TGCAGTGCTAGGGGCGGCACCCACACAGATACGCAGTATTTT
cdr3_aa: CSARGGTHTDTQYF
d_call: -
v_call: TRBV20-1
clone_size: -
j_call: TRBJ2-3

cdr3_nt: TGCAGTGCTCCCCGGGACAGGGGGACAGATACGCAGTATTTT
cdr3_aa: CSAPRDRGTDTQYF
d_call: TRBD1
v_call: TRBV20-1
clone_size: few
j_call: TRBJ2-3

cdr3_nt: TGTGCCAGCAGCCGAGAGAGCTCCTACAATGAGCAGTTCTTC
cdr3_aa: CASSRESSYNEQFF
d_call: -
v_call: TRBV2
clone_size: -
j_call: TRBJ2-1

cdr3_nt: TGTGCCACCAGCAGAGAGTGGGGGGCTGGCTATGGCTACACCTTC
cdr3_aa: CATSREWGAGYGYTF
d_call: -
v_call: TRBV15
clone_size: -
j_call: TRBJ1-2

cdr3_nt: TGTGCCAGCAGCCCCCGACCTGGGGGCAATGAGCAGTTCTTC
cdr3_aa: CASSPRPGGNEQFF
d_call: -
v_call: TRBV9
clone_size: few
j_call: TRBJ2-1

cdr3_nt: TGCAGTGCTGGCGACAGGGGGGGGGGCACAGATACGCAGTATTTT
cdr3_aa: CSAGDRGGGTDTQYF
d_call: TRBD1
v_call: TRBV20-1
clone_size: once
j_call: TRBJ2-3

cdr3_nt: TGCAGCGTTGCGCCGGGGGGCACAGATACGCAGTATTTT
cdr3_aa: CSVAPGGTDTQYF
d_call: -
v_call: TRBV29-1
clone_size: -
j_call: TRBJ2-3

cdr3_nt: TGTGCCAGCAGCTTCCAGGGGGATAGCAATCAGCCCCAGCATTTT
cdr3_aa: CASSFQGDSNQPQHF
d_call: TRBD1
v_call: TRBV7-8
clone_size: many
j_call: TRBJ1-5

cdr3_nt: TGCGCCAGCAGCGGAGGACAGGAGTCGGGATATGGCTACACCTTC
cdr3_aa: CASSGGQESGYGYTF
d_call: TRBD1
v_call: TRBV5-1
clone_size: -
j_call: TRBJ1-2

cdr3_nt: TGTGCCAGCAGTGCCCGACAGGGGGTTATCAATGAGCAGTTCTTC
cdr3_aa: CASSARQGVINEQFF
d_call: TRBD1
v_call: TRBV6-1
clone_size: few
j_call: TRBJ2-1

cdr3_nt: TGCGCCAGCAGCCAAGCAGGTTCGCGTTCACCCCTCCACTTT
cdr3_aa: CASSQAGSRSPLHF
d_call: -
v_call: TRBV4-3
clone_size: -
j_call: TRBJ1-6

cdr3_nt: TGTGCCAGCAGCTCCGGGACAGGAAACACCATATATTTT
cdr3_aa: CASSSGTGNTIYF
d_call: -
v_call: TRBV6-1
clone_size: many
j_call: TRBJ1-3

cdr3_nt: TGTGCCAGCAGCTTCGGGGGCTACACAGATACGCAGTATTTT
cdr3_aa: CASSFGGYTDTQYF
d_call: -
v_call: TRBV7-6
clone_size: few
j_call: TRBJ2-3

cdr3_nt: TGTGCCAGCAGTTATTCCGAGGCGTCCTGGAACACTGAAGCTTTCTTT
cdr3_aa: CASSYSEASWNTEAFF
d_call: -
v_call: TRBV6-5
clone_size: -
j_call: TRBJ1-1

cdr3_nt: TGTGCCAGCAGCTCTACCGCCCGGGCAGTCGGCAAGACCCAGTACTTC
cdr3_aa: CASSSTARAVGKTQYF
d_call: -
v_call: TRBV3-1
clone_size: -
j_call: TRBJ2-5